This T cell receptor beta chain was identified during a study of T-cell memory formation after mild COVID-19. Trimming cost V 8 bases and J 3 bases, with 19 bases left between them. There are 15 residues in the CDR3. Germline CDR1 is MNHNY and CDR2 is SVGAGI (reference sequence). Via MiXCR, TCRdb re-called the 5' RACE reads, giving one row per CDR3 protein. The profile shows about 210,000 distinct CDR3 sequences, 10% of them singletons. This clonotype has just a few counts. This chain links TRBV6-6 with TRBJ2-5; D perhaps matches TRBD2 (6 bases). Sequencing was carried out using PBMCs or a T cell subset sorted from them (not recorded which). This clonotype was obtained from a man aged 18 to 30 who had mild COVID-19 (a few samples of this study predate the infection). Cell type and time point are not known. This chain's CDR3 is CASRSPGRGEETQYF. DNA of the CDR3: TGTGCCAGCCGATCCCCTGGGCGGGGAGAAGAGACCCAGTACTTC.